These 22 T cell receptor beta chains originate from one sample sequenced in a study of identical twins. TCRdb re-called the 5' RACE reads through MiXCR, storing one row per CDR3 protein. Of 450,000 or so distinct CDR3 sequences listed, around an eighth are singletons. These same data were also listed under a study on yellow fever vaccine responses in identical twins.

Sequenced sample: CD4+ T cells sorted from blood. These receptors were taken from a woman younger than 35 in good health.

The chain joins TRBV5-1 to TRBJ2-2, with TRBD1 identical over 10 bases. The germline V gene has CDR1 SGHRS and CDR2 YFSETQ. J gave up 0 bases and V 4 bases, and 9 bases lay outside the gene matches. CDR3 size: 18 residues. The CDR3 nucleotides are TGCGCCAGCAGCCTAAGGACAGGGGGATACGCGAACACCGGGGAGCTGTTTTTT. Translated: CASSLRTGGYANTGELFF. The full variable domain, completed using reference TRBV5-1 and TRBJ2-2, is KAGVTQTPRYLIKTRGQQVTLSCSPISGHRSVSWYQQTPGQGLQFLFEYFSETQRNKGNFPGRFSGRQFSNSRSEMNVSTLELGDSALYLCASSLRTGGYANTGELFFGEGSRLTVL.

This clonotype came up a few times. This sequence joins TRBV15 and TRBJ1-2; 7 bases agree with TRBD1. J was trimmed by 1 base and V by 1 base; bases with no gene match: 6. Per the germline V gene, CDR1 is LNHNV and CDR2 is YYDKDF (reference sequence). CDR3 size: 16 residues. For the CDR3, the DNA is TGTGCCACCAGCAGAGGCCCGACAGGGAGTAACTATGGCTACACCTTC. Translation: CATSRGPTGSNYGYTF.

This clonotype was detected many times. The rearrangement joins TRBV14 to TRBJ2-1, with 11 bases lining up with TRBD1. Per the germline V gene, CDR1 is SGHDN and CDR2 is FVKESK. This CDR3 is built from 16 residues. J was trimmed by 2 bases and V by 2 bases; bases with no gene match: 2. The CDR3 nucleotides are TGTGCCAGCAGCCAACCGGGACAGGGGGCCTACAATGAGCAGTTCTTC. Protein product: CASSQPGQGAYNEQFF. Combining the CDR3 with reference TRBV14 and TRBJ2-1 gives the whole variable domain EAGVTQFPSHSVIEKGQTVTLRCDPISGHDNLYWYRRVMGKEIKFLLHFVKESKQDESGMPNNRFLAERTGGTYSTLKVQPAELEDSGVYFCASSQPGQGAYNEQFFGPGTRLTVL.

This clonotype has only a few counts. V and J are TRBV5-1 and TRBJ2-7; TRBD2 matches at 7 bases. V dropped 0 bases and J dropped 5; count of bases not matched to a gene: 5. This CDR3 is built from 14 residues. Germline lookup yields CDR1 SGHRS and CDR2 YFSETQ. CDR3 sequence reads: CASSLGRAGDEQYF. The DNA of the CDR3 is TGCGCCAGCAGCTTGGGTAGGGCGGGGGACGAGCAGTACTTC.

This clonotype has a handful of counts. V is TRBV5-1 and J is TRBJ2-1; D is uncertain. CDR1 is SGHRS, CDR2 YFSETQ, per germline. CDR3 length equals 15 residues. V was pared by 0 bases and J by 0 bases, with 7 bases between. The CDR3 is CASSLAPGSYNEQFF. In DNA form, the CDR3 reads TGCGCCAGCAGCTTGGCGCCAGGCTCCTACAATGAGCAGTTCTTC.

In DNA form, the CDR3 reads TGCAGTGCTAGTCCCGCGGGGCGATCCACCGGGGAGCTGTTTTTT. Encoded protein: CSASPAGRSTGELFF. The chain carries TRBV20-1 and TRBJ2-2, with D maybe TRBD2 (6 bases). Germline CDR1 DFQATT, CDR2 SNEGSKA (reference sequence). This CDR3 is built from 15 residues. Trimming removed 3 bases at V and 4 bases at J, with 15 bases between.

The V call is TRBV18, the J call TRBJ2-3; D not resolved. Deletions cut 8 bases from V and 4 bases from J, with 16 bases between. CDR1 and CDR2 from the germline V gene are KGHSH and LQKENI. The CDR3 runs 14 residues. The CDR3 DNA sequence: TGTGCCAGCAACCTCATGGCCACCCCAGATACGCAGTATTTT. Its protein product is CASNLMATPDTQYF.

The chain's CDR3 is CASSAARDRGTYEQYF. The CDR3 DNA is TGCGCCAGCAGCGCCGCCCGGGACAGGGGGACCTACGAGCAGTACTTC. The rearrangement joins TRBV5-1 to TRBJ2-7, with 11 bases lining up with TRBD1. From germline, CDR1 is SGHRS and CDR2 YFSETQ. V dropped 4 bases and J dropped 2; count of bases not matched to a gene: 8. This CDR3 has 16 residues.

This clonotype was counted ten times or more. The chain recombines TRBV4-1 with TRBJ1-3, with D unclear. Germline CDR1 MGHRA, CDR2 YSYEKL. Trimming stripped 1 base from V and 4 bases from J, with 5 bases between. The CDR3 loop spans 13 amino acids. CDR3 sequence: CASSQGEGNTIYF. CDR3 bases: TGCGCCAGCAGCCAAGGGGAAGGAAACACCATATATTTT.

This clonotype appeared many times. V and J are TRBV15 and TRBJ1-2, with D possibly matching TRBD1 (5 bases). This CDR3 has 17 amino acids. Trimming removed 0 bases at V and 0 bases at J, with 14 bases between. In germline, CDR1 is LNHNV, CDR2 YYDKDF (reference sequence). As DNA, the CDR3 is TGTGCCACCAGCAGAGAACTCCGAGCAGGGCCTAACTATGGCTACACCTTC. It specifies CATSRELRAGPNYGYTF.

This clonotype appeared many times. The chain uses TRBV9 and TRBJ2-7, with a tentative D call TRBD2 (5 bases). The CDR3 sequence is 15 residues long. Germline V gene data show CDR1 as SGDLS and CDR2 as YYNGEE. V lost 5 bases and J 0 bases, leaving 15 bases between the germline ends. The CDR3 coding sequence is TGTGCCAGCAGTGAGACTGGGAGCAGCTCCTACGAGCAGTACTTC. Amino acid sequence: CASSETGSSSYEQYF. The full variable domain, rest sourced from reference TRBV9 and TRBJ2-7, is DSGVTQTPKHLITATGQRVTLRCSPRSGDLSVYWYQQSLDQGLQFLIQYYNGEERAKGNILERFSAQQFPDLHSELNLSSLELGDSALYFCASSETGSSSYEQYFGPGTRLTVT.

This clonotype has more than one count but fewer than ten. This sequence joins TRBV7-8 and TRBJ2-2, with 7 nucleotides matching TRBD2. The CDR3 is 15 amino acids. V lost 4 bases and J lost 1; bases outside the gene matches: 3. Germline V gives CDR1 SGHVS, CDR2 FQNEAQ. CDR3 DNA sequence: TGTGCCAGCAGCTCACCTAGCGGGAACACCGGGGAGCTGTTTTTT. Translated, it gives CASSSPSGNTGELFF.

The chain employs TRBV2 and TRBJ2-2, with D perhaps TRBD1 (6 bases). The germline CDR1 and CDR2 sequences are SNHLY and FYNNEI. Trimming removed 6 bases at V and 5 bases at J, with 16 bases between. This CDR3 has 15 residues. CDR3 loop: CASSRGGLGTGELFF. The CDR3 nucleotides are TGTGCCAGCAGCAGGGGCGGCCTGGGGACCGGGGAGCTGTTTTTT.

The table lists this clonotype with a count of one. V gene TRBV11-3 combines with J gene TRBJ2-1; TRBD1 matches at 9 bases. The CDR3 sequence is 16 residues long. Germline V gene sequence: CDR1 SGHNT, CDR2 YENEEA. Germline trimming cut 3 bases from V and 6 bases from J; bases unmatched to any gene: 9. CDR3 residues: CASSFSGTGTLNEQFF. The CDR3 DNA follows: TGTGCCAGCAGCTTCTCCGGGACAGGGACCCTCAATGAGCAGTTCTTC.

This clonotype was seen a handful of times. CDR3 region: CSAGDRVTTGELFF. DNA of the CDR3: TGCAGTGCAGGGGACAGGGTGACCACCGGGGAGCTGTTTTTT. J is TRBJ2-2 and V is TRBV20-1, with TRBD1 matching 9 bases. Germline CDR1 and CDR2: DFQATT and SNEGSKA (reference sequence). Trimming at V came to 6 bases and at J to 4 bases, leaving 6 bases not matched to a gene. This CDR3 is 14 amino acids long.

This clonotype turned up a few times. The chain combines TRBV5-1 with TRBJ1-1, with TRBD1 identical over 9 bases. V lost 4 bases to trimming and J lost 1 base; unmatched junction nucleotides: 8. CDR1 and CDR2 (germline): SGHRS, YFSETQ. The CDR3 sequence is 16 residues long. Here the CDR3 DNA reads TGCGCCAGCAGCGACGGGACAGGGAGGGCGAACACTGAAGCTTTCTTT. It specifies CASSDGTGRANTEAFF. Full variable domain (outside the CDR3, taken from reference TRBV5-1 and TRBJ1-1): KAGVTQTPRYLIKTRGQQVTLSCSPISGHRSVSWYQQTPGQGLQFLFEYFSETQRNKGNFPGRFSGRQFSNSRSEMNVSTLELGDSALYLCASSDGTGRANTEAFFGQGTRLTVV.

The CDR3 DNA reads TGCAGTGCCATAGGCTCTGGGACATTCGATGAGCAGTTCTTC. Translation: CSAIGSGTFDEQFF. The V call is TRBV20-1, the J call TRBJ2-1, with D tentatively TRBD1 (6 bases). This CDR3 contains 14 residues. V shed 6 bases and J shed 8 bases, with 20 bases lying between them. Germline assignment: CDR1 DFQATT and CDR2 SNEGSKA (reference sequence).

V usage is TRBV20-1 and J usage is TRBJ2-5; TRBD2 matches at 9 bases. The CDR3 runs 16 residues. Per germline, CDR1 DFQATT and CDR2 SNEGSKA (reference sequence). The V segment lost 3 bases and the J segment 1 base; nucleotides outside the gene matches: 9. CDR3 loop: CSASAVLAGTQETQYF. The DNA of the CDR3 is TGCAGTGCTAGCGCGGTGCTAGCGGGGACCCAAGAGACCCAGTACTTC.

This clonotype was seen more than once but under ten times. The V gene is TRBV20-1, the J gene TRBJ2-7; the D call may be TRBD1 or TRBD2 (6 bases each). Trimming left V 3 bases short and J 12 bases short, with 15 bases between. CDR1 and CDR2 from the germline V gene are DFQATT and SNEGSKA (reference sequence). The CDR3 length is 11 residues. CDR3 sequence (DNA): TGCAGTGCTAGTGGCGAACGGGGGCCGTACTTC. Translation: CSASGERGPYF.

There are a few counts of this clonotype. V is TRBV28 and J is TRBJ2-7, with unresolved D. The V gene lost 6 bases and the J gene lost 0 bases, with 9 bases spanning the gap. This CDR3 is 13 amino acids long. CDR1 is MDHEN, CDR2 SYDVKM, per germline. This CDR3 is CASRNSRSYEQYF. In nucleotides, the CDR3 is TGTGCCAGCAGAAACAGCCGCTCCTACGAGCAGTACTTC.

At least ten counts were recorded for this clonotype. The genes are TRBV29-1 and TRBJ2-2; perhaps TRBD1 as D (5 bases). This CDR3 comprises 14 residues. Trimming removed 6 bases at V and 0 bases at J, with 11 bases between. Germline V gives CDR1 SQVTM, CDR2 ANQGSEA. CDR3 DNA sequence: TGCAGCGTGCCGGCCAGGGCGAACACCGGGGAGCTGTTTTTT. Translating gives CSVPARANTGELFF.

This clonotype turned up a few times. The gene calls are TRBV6-2 or TRBV6-3 and TRBJ2-1, with D uncertain. V was pared by 8 bases and J by 8 bases, with 10 bases between. The germline gives CDR1 MNHEY, CDR2 SVGEGT. This CDR3 is built from 11 residues. CDR3 residues: CASQNRDEQFF. The CDR3 region has the DNA TGTGCCAGCCAGAACCGCGATGAGCAGTTCTTC.